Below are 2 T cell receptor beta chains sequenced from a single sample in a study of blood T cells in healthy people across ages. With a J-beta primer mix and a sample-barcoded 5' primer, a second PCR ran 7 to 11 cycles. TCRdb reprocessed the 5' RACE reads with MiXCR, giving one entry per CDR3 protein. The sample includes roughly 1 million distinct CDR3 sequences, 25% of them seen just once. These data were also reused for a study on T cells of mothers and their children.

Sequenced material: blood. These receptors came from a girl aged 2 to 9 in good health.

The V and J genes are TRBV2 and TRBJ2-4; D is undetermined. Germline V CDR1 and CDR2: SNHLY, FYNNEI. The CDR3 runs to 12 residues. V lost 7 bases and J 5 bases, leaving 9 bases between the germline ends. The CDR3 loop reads CASNVGQNIQYF. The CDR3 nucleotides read TGTGCCAGCAATGTTGGGCAAAACATTCAGTACTTC.

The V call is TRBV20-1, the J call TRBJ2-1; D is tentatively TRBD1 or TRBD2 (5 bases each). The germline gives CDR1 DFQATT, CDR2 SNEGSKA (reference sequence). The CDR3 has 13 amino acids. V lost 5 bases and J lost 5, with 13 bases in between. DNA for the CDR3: TGCAGTGCTGGGGGACGGGAAAACAATGAGCAGTTCTTC. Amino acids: CSAGGRENNEQFF.